Listed below are T cell receptor beta chains from one sample, sequenced in a study of naive and memory T cell subsets. One entry per CDR3 protein, called by TCRdb with MiXCR from the UMI-ligation and nested PCR reads. Among 25,000 to 30,000 distinct CDR3 sequences listed, approximately 11% were seen once. Sequenced input: effector memory CD4+ T cells from blood. The receptors stem from a human donor in good health. Both conserved end residues are part of each CDR3. The order of the fields is D gene, CDR3 length, clone size, V gene, J gene, CDR3 DNA, CDR3 protein. D genes are given only for firm matches. Some rows mark clone size as missing; the rest say once, few, many or name a class of expanded clone.

>TRBD1|15|-|TRBV2|TRBJ2-3
TGTGCCAGCAGGATGCAGGGGGCTAGCACAGATACGCAGTATTTT
CASRMQGASTDTQYF
>-|15|many|TRBV3-1|TRBJ2-5
TGTGCCAGCAGCCAAGGCCGGGGTCCCGAACAGACCCAGTACTTC
CASSQGRGPEQTQYF
>TRBD1|15|few|TRBV2|TRBJ2-5
TGTGCCAGCAGTGAACTGAGGACAGGGCGAGGGGCCCAGTACTTC
CASSELRTGRGAQYF
>TRBD1|16|many|TRBV7-2|TRBJ1-2
TGTGCCAGCAGCCACGGGACAGCGACATTTACCAATGGCTACACCTTC
CASSHGTATFTNGYTF
>TRBD1|16|few|TRBV6-1|TRBJ1-5
TGTGCCAGCAGTGCGAAACTACAGGGGAGTTATCAGCCCCAGCATTTT
CASSAKLQGSYQPQHF
>-|15|few|TRBV20-1|TRBJ1-4
TGCAGTGCTACGGAAGTTGCAGCAACTAATGAAAAACTGTTTTTT
CSATEVAATNEKLFF
>-|13|many|TRBV5-1|TRBJ2-7
TGCGCCAGCAGCTTGGAGGGAAGATACGAGCAGTACTTC
CASSLEGRYEQYF
>-|15|-|TRBV6-1|TRBJ1-1
TGTGCCAGCAGTGTACTACAGGTAATGAACACTGAAGCTTTCTTT
CASSVLQVMNTEAFF
>-|19|many|TRBV15|TRBJ1-1
TGTGCCACCAGCAGAGATCGGAGGTCCCCGTCTTATGTGAACACTGAAGCTTTCTTT
CATSRDRRSPSYVNTEAFF
>-|15|few|TRBV20-1|TRBJ2-7
TGCAGTGCTAGAGAGTTTGGGCTAGCTGTTCTCGAGCAGTACTTC
CSAREFGLAVLEQYF
>-|18|few|TRBV6-2/TRBV6-3|TRBJ1-2
TGTGCCAGCACCCCCCTTGGAACCGGGACACGAGAGAACTATGGCTACACCTTC
CASTPLGTGTRENYGYTF
>-|14|-|TRBV2|TRBJ1-5
TGTGCCAGCAGTCGTAACGGGAGGAATCAGCCCCAGCATTTT
CASSRNGRNQPQHF
>TRBD1|13|-|TRBV28|TRBJ1-5
TGTGCCAGCAGGGGACAGAGCAATCAGCCCCAGCATTTT
CASRGQSNQPQHF
>TRBD2|15|-|TRBV4-3|TRBJ2-1
TGCGCCAGCAGCCAAAAGACTAGCGGATACAATGAGCAGTTCTTC
CASSQKTSGYNEQFF
>TRBD1|14|few|TRBV2|TRBJ1-5
TGTGCCAGCAGTGGGGACAGGTTAAATCAGCCCCAGCATTTT
CASSGDRLNQPQHF
>-|14|few|TRBV7-8|TRBJ2-5
TGTGCCAGCAGCCGGACGGAACGTCAAGAGACCCAGTACTTC
CASSRTERQETQYF
>TRBD1|15|-|TRBV7-2|TRBJ1-1
TGTGCCAGCAGCTTAGTTAAGGGGGCGGGAACTGAAGCTTTCTTT
CASSLVKGAGTEAFF
>-|15|-|TRBV30|TRBJ2-7
TGTGCCTGGAGTGTACTGCTCGCGGCAGGTAGCGAGCAGTACTTC
CAWSVLLAAGSEQYF
>TRBD1|13|many|TRBV13|TRBJ1-1
TGTGCCAGCAGACGGACAGGCCACACTGAAGCTTTCTTT
CASRRTGHTEAFF
>-|13|many|TRBV7-2|TRBJ1-1
TGTGCCAGCAGCAGAACAGGGAACACTGAAGCTTTCTTT
CASSRTGNTEAFF
>-|14|many|TRBV20-1|TRBJ2-1
TGCAGTGCTAGAGATCTAGGCAGGGGCAATGAGCAGTTCTTC
CSARDLGRGNEQFF
>-|16|-|TRBV11-2|TRBJ2-3
TGTGCCAGCAGCAAATATGGGACCGAGGTCACAGATACGCAGTATTTT
CASSKYGTEVTDTQYF
>-|12|few|TRBV2|TRBJ1-5
TGTGCCAGCAGTGACGGGTTTCAGCCCCAGCATTTT
CASSDGFQPQHF
>-|13|few|TRBV7-2|TRBJ2-3
TGTGCCAGCAGCCCCCGTCGCACAGATACGCAGTATTTT
CASSPRRTDTQYF
>TRBD1|14|few|TRBV20-1|TRBJ2-7
TGCAGTGCTCGGGCCCCGACAGGGCCCTACGAGCAGTACTTC
CSARAPTGPYEQYF
>-|14|-|TRBV2|TRBJ2-7
TGTGCCAGCAGGTCGGACTGGAGCTCCTACGAGCAGTACTTC
CASRSDWSSYEQYF
>-|12|many|TRBV12-3/TRBV12-4|TRBJ1-2
TGTGCCAGCGCTGTTGGGGGGGCTGGCTACACCTTC
CASAVGGAGYTF
>-|19|few|TRBV4-3|TRBJ2-7
TGCGCCAGCAGCCAAGATTGGTGGGGGGAAGGGGGGGATGACTACGAGCAGTACTTC
CASSQDWWGEGGDDYEQYF
>TRBD1|16|-|TRBV6-6|TRBJ2-2
TGTGCCAGCAGTTACTCTACAGGGGATAACACCGGGGAGCTGTTTTTT
CASSYSTGDNTGELFF
>-|15|many|TRBV5-6|TRBJ2-3
TGTGCCAGCAGCTTGGTTGACAGTACAGGAGATACGCAGTATTTT
CASSLVDSTGDTQYF
>-|14|many|TRBV6-6|TRBJ2-1
TGTGCCAGCAGTTACTCGAATAGGGGGAATGAGCAGTTCTTC
CASSYSNRGNEQFF
>-|14|few|TRBV6-1|TRBJ1-6
TGTGCCAGCTTAGGGGGGTTATATAATTCACCCCTCCACTTT
CASLGGLYNSPLHF
>TRBD2|16|-|TRBV18|TRBJ2-1
TGTGCCAGCTCACTGGGAGAGGGACTAGCGGGAGGACGGCAGTTCTTC
CASSLGEGLAGGRQFF
>-|13|-|TRBV2|TRBJ1-2
TGTGCCAGCTCCTTGGGGGGCCCCTATGGCTACACCTTC
CASSLGGPYGYTF
>-|15|medium-sized|TRBV7-2|TRBJ2-3
TGTGCCAGCAGCTTAGGACTAGGAAACACAGATACGCAGTATTTT
CASSLGLGNTDTQYF
>-|14|few|TRBV3-1|TRBJ1-1
TGTGCCAGCAGCGGACAGAAAATGAACACTGAAGCTTTCTTT
CASSGQKMNTEAFF
>-|13|many|TRBV7-7|TRBJ2-1
TGTGCTAGCAGCCTCACCACCCAGGGTGAGCAGTTCTTC
CASSLTTQGEQFF
>TRBD1|12|-|TRBV6-2/TRBV6-3|TRBJ1-5
TGTGCCAGCAGACAGGGGGTTGAACCCCAGCATTTT
CASRQGVEPQHF
>TRBD1|14|few|TRBV5-5|TRBJ2-5
TGTGCCAGCAACCGGGACAGGGGCCAAGAGACCCAGTACTTC
CASNRDRGQETQYF
>-|15|few|TRBV11-2|TRBJ2-3
TGTGCCAGCAGCTCCCCCCCCCGGGAACGAGATACGCAGTATTTT
CASSSPPRERDTQYF
>TRBD2|16|-|TRBV20-1|TRBJ2-7
TGCAGTGCCATAGTTTGGTATGCGGGGGGCCGGGGGGAGCAGTACTTC
CSAIVWYAGGRGEQYF
>-|14|few|TRBV28|TRBJ1-2
TGTGCCAGCAGTGAAACAGGGATCGGGTATGGCTACACCTTC
CASSETGIGYGYTF
>-|14|many|TRBV20-1|TRBJ2-1
TGCAGTGCTGGACGATCGACCACCTACAATGAGCAGTTCTTC
CSAGRSTTYNEQFF
>-|19|few|TRBV5-6|TRBJ2-1
TGTGCCAGCAGCTTGGCCACACAAGGGGGATTTAGCTCCTACAATGAGCAGTTCTTC
CASSLATQGGFSSYNEQFF
>-|13|-|TRBV2|TRBJ2-7
TGTGCCAGCAGTGAACGGCTGCTCTACGAGCAGTACTTC
CASSERLLYEQYF
>-|14|many|TRBV12-3/TRBV12-4|TRBJ2-3
TGTGCCAGCAGTTTAGAGACTAGTGCAGATACGCAGTATTTT
CASSLETSADTQYF